This TCR beta chain was profiled in a study of graft-versus-host responses after intestinal transplantation. Study outcomes and limitations: The marrow of recipients harbored GvH clones, and ileum or blood showed some of them first. Researchers found peak circulating GvH clone levels linked to early post-transplant HvG declines.

Irradiated, violet-dye-labeled stimulators (around 200,000) were plated alongside around 200,000 CFSE-labeled responders. Sorted after the reaction were proliferating CFSE-low CD3+CD4+ and CD3+CD8+ responders. Clones were read by immunoSEQ multiplex PCR, and TCRdb kept only the in-frame ones, dropping some. This table holds 5,500 to 6,000 clones, approximately 31% found once. The ends lost 5 bases at V and 2 bases at J; junction bases unmatched: 4. CDR3 length: 16 residues. Germline lookup yields CDR1 MDHEN and CDR2 SYDVKM. The material was alloreactive CD8+ T cells from a mixed lymphocyte reaction culture, obtained before intestinal transplant. Subset noted: CFSE-low proliferating T cells sorted from roughly six-day pre-transplant mixed lymphocyte reaction (GvH or HvG direction). This clonotype was obtained from a human patient who received an intestinal transplant. The rearrangement uses TRBV28 and TRBJ2-5; 14 positions agree with TRBD2. CDR3 protein: CASSTRLAGGQETQYF. The CDR3 nucleotides are TGTGCCAGCAGTACCAGACTAGCGGGGGGGCAAGAGACCCAGTACTTC.